The 10 T cell receptor beta chains listed next were all sequenced from one sample in a study of naive and memory T cell subsets. No antigens are known for them. Findings and limits, study-wide: Especially in CD8 cells, naive repertoires contained a few larger clonotypes, possibly CD45RA-re-expressing memory cells.

An equimolar mix of two oligonucleotides served as the beta constant-region primer for TRBC1 and TRBC2. Four rounds of PCR amplified the ligated cDNA using nested alpha and beta constant-region primers plus SP2. TCRdb passed the UMI-ligation and nested PCR reads through MiXCR, listing each CDR3 protein once. This table holds 98,000 or so distinct CDR3 sequences, around 11% found once. The sequenced sample consisted of naive CD4+ T cells from blood. The receptors come from a human donor in good health.

This clonotype has only a few counts. The chain employs TRBV2 and TRBJ2-7; either TRBD1 or TRBD2 may supply D (5 bases each). V gave up 8 bases and J gave up 5 bases, with 16 bases separating them. The CDR3 length is 13 residues. Germline CDR1 is SNHLY and CDR2 is FYNNEI. DNA for the CDR3: TGTGCCAGCGGGGGTCGGGGTAGGGACGAGCAGTACTTC. Amino acids: CASGGRGRDEQYF.

This clonotype was counted many times. The CDR3 loop reads CASSLTGDSYEQYF. CDR3 DNA: TGTGCCAGCAGCTTAACCGGCGACTCCTACGAGCAGTACTTC. The V and J genes are TRBV7-9 and TRBJ2-7; no clear D. The CDR3 is 14 amino acids. Trimming took off 2 bases at V and 0 bases at J, with 8 bases between the two ends. Germline lookup yields CDR1 SEHNR and CDR2 FQNEAQ (reference sequence).

This clonotype was picked up many times. The chain recombines TRBV5-1 with TRBJ2-5; D gene ambiguous. The CDR3 has 13 amino acids. Germline lookup yields CDR1 SGHRS and CDR2 YFSETQ. V lost 2 bases and J lost 1, with 6 bases in between. CDR3 nucleotide sequence: TGCGCCAGCAGCTTTTCGCCCCAAGAGACCCAGTACTTC. Translation gives CASSFSPQETQYF.

V is TRBV4-2 and J is TRBJ2-7, with 9 nucleotides matching TRBD2. The CDR3 spans 16 residues. Germline assignment: CDR1 LGHNA and CDR2 YNFKEQ. V lost 0 bases to trimming and J lost 6 bases; unmatched junction nucleotides: 9. CDR3 protein: CASSQDRASGRFEQYF. The CDR3 bases are TGTGCCAGCAGCCAAGATCGCGCCAGCGGGAGGTTCGAGCAGTACTTC.

This clonotype was counted a few times. The chain couples TRBV6-5 to TRBJ2-6, with 15 nucleotides matching TRBD2. The CDR3 spans 19 residues. V trimming: 4 bases; J trimming: 4 bases; junction bases outside the gene matches: 8. CDR1 is MNHEY and CDR2 is SVGAGI in the germline V gene. CDR3 nucleotide sequence: TGTGCCAGCAGTTCCCCGGGACTAGCGGGAGGCTTCGGGGCCAACGTCCTGACTTTC. This encodes CASSSPGLAGGFGANVLTF.

This clonotype was counted at least ten times. The chain uses TRBV7-9 and TRBJ2-3, with D maybe TRBD1 (7 bases). The CDR3 is made up of 18 amino acids. Germline V gene data show CDR1 as SEHNR and CDR2 as FQNEAQ (reference sequence). The V and J ends lost 5 bases and 0 bases respectively, with 21 bases between them. CDR3 in DNA: TGTGCCAGCAGCCTAGGAAGGCAGGGGGGCCGGAGCACAGATACGCAGTATTTT. Its translation is CASSLGRQGGRSTDTQYF.

The rearrangement joins TRBV7-8 to TRBJ1-1; D is possibly TRBD1 (5 bases). The CDR3 sequence is 13 residues long. V was shortened by 6 bases and J by 6 bases, with 14 bases between the two germline ends. CDR1 SGHVS and CDR2 FQNEAQ come from the germline V gene. The DNA for the CDR3 is TGTGCCAGCAGAAGGCAGGGTGCCCCTGAAGCTTTCTTT. It specifies CASRRQGAPEAFF.

This rearrangement joins TRBV7-2 to TRBJ2-1; no firm D call. Per germline, CDR1 SGHTA and CDR2 FQGNSA. The CDR3 loop spans 14 amino acids. V gave up 7 bases and J gave up 0 bases, with 10 bases separating them. Here the CDR3 reads CASNRGSSYNEQFF. DNA for the CDR3: TGTGCCAGCAACAGAGGCAGCTCCTACAATGAGCAGTTCTTC.

This clonotype has just a few counts. The chain uses TRBV5-6 and TRBJ2-1; no definite D call. Germline lookup yields CDR1 SGHDT and CDR2 YYEEEE. V was shortened by 1 base and J by 10 bases, with 12 bases between the two germline ends. This CDR3 comprises 13 residues. CDR3 nucleotides: TGTGCCAGCAGCTTGTTACAAATTAACGAGCAGTTCTTC. Its translation: CASSLLQINEQFF.

The chain recombines TRBV6-2 or TRBV6-3 with TRBJ2-7; either TRBD1 or TRBD2 may supply D (7 bases each). This CDR3 is 15 amino acids long. Germline V gene data show CDR1 as MNHEY and CDR2 as SVGEGT. V was pared by 7 bases and J by 3 bases, with 19 bases between. CDR3 in amino acids: CASTTAQGGSYEQYF. The CDR3 DNA reads as TGTGCCAGCACGACGGCCCAGGGGGGGAGCTACGAGCAGTACTTC.